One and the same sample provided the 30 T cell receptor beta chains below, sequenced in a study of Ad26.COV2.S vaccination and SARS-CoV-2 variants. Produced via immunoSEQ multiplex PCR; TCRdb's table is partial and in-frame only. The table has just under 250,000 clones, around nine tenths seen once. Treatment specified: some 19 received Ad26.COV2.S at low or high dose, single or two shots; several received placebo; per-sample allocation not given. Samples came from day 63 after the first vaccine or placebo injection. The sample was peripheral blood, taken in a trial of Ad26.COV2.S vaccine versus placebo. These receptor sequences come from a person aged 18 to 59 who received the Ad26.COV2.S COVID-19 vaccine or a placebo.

The CDR3 DNA sequence: TGTGCCAGCAGGCTGACAGGGAAGGGGGAGCTGTTTTTT. Translating gives CASRLTGKGELFF. The chain couples TRBV28 to TRBJ2-2, with 7 bases that match TRBD1. V dropped 6 bases and J dropped 8; count of bases not matched to a gene: 6. Germline CDR1 reads MDHEN; CDR2 reads SYDVKM. CDR3 length: 13 amino acids.

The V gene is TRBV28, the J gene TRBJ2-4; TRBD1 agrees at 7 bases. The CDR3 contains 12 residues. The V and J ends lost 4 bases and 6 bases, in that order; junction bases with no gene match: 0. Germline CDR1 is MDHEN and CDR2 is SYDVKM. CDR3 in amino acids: CASSWTGNIQYF. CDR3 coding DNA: TGTGCCAGCAGTTGGACAGGAAACATTCAGTACTTC.

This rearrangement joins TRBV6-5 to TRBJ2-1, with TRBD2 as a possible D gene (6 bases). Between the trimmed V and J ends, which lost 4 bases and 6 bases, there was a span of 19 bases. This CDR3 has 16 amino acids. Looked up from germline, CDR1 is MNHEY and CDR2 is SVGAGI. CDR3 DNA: TGTGCCAGCAGTTGGGGACTTGCGGGGCCCCTCAATGAGCAGTTCTTC. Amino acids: CASSWGLAGPLNEQFF.

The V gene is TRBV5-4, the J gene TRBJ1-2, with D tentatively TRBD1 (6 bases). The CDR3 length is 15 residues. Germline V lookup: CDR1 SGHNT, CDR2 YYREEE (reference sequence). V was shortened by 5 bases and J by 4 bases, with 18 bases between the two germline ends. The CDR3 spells CASSRGGQGPYGYTF. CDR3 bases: TGTGCCAGCAGTCGCGGGGGGCAGGGGCCCTATGGCTACACCTTC. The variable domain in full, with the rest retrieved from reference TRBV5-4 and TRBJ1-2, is ETGVTQSPTHLIKTRGQQVTLRCSSQSGHNTVSWYQQALGQGPQFIFQYYREEENGRGNFPPRFSGLQFPNYSSELNVNALELDDSALYLCASSRGGQGPYGYTFGSGTRLTVV.

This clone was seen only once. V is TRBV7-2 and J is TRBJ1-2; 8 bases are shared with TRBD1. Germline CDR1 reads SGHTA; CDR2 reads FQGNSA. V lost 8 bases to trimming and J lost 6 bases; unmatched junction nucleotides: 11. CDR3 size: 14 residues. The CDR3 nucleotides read TGTGCCAGCGGGGTGGGAACAGGGGGTAATGGCTACACCTTC. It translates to CASGVGTGGNGYTF.

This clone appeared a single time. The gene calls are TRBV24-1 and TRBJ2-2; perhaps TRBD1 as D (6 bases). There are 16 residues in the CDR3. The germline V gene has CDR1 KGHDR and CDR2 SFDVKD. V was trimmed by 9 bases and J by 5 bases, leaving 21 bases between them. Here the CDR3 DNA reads TGTGCCACCGGGGCTGGTGCTCAGGGGAGAACCGGGGAGCTGTTTTTT. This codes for CATGAGAQGRTGELFF.

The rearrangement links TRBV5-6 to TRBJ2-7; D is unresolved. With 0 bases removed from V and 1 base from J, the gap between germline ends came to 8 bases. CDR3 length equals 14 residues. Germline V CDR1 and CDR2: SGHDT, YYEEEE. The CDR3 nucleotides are TGTGCCAGCAGCTTGGGAGACACTTCCTACGAGCAGTACTTC. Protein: CASSLGDTSYEQYF.

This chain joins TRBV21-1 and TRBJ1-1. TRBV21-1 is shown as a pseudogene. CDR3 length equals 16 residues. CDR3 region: CASSKVRFRRRTEAFF. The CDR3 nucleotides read TGTGCCAGCAGCAAGGTCCGTTTCCGGCGGCGCACTGAAGCTTTCTTT.

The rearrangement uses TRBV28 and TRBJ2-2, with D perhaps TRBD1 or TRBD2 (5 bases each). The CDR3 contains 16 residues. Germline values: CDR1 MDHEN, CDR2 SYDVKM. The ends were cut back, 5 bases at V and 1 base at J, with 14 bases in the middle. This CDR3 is CASSAPRGENTGELFF. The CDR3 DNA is TGTGCCAGCAGTGCACCTCGGGGCGAGAACACCGGGGAGCTGTTTTTT.

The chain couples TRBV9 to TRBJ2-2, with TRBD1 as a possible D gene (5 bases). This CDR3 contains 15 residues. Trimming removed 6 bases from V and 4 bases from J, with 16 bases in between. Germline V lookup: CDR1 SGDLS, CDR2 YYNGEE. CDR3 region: CASMAGLSGTGELFF. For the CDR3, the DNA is TGTGCCAGCATGGCAGGGTTGTCGGGCACCGGGGAGCTGTTTTTT. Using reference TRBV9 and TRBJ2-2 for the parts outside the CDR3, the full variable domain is DSGVTQTPKHLITATGQRVTLRCSPRSGDLSVYWYQQSLDQGLQFLIQYYNGEERAKGNILERFSAQQFPDLHSELNLSSLELGDSALYFCASMAGLSGTGELFFGEGSRLTVL.

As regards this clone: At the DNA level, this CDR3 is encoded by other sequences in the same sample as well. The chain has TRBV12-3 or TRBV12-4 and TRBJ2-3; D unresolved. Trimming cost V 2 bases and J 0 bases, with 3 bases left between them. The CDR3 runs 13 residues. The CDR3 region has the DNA TGTGCCAGCAGTTTACGGAGCACAGATACGCAGTATTTT. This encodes CASSLRSTDTQYF.

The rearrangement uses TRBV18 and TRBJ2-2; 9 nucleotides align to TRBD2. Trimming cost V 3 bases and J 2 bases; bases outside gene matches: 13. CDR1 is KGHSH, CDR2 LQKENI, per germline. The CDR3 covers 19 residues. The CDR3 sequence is CASSPMTSGGWGNTGELFF. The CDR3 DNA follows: TGTGCCAGCTCACCCATGACTAGCGGAGGATGGGGTAACACCGGGGAGCTGTTTTTT.

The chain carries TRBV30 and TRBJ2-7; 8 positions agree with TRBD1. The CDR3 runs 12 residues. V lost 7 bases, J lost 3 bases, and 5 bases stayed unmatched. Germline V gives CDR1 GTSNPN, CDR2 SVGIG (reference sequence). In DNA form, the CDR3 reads TGTGCCTCCCGGGACAGGAACTACGAGCAGTACTTC. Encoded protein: CASRDRNYEQYF.

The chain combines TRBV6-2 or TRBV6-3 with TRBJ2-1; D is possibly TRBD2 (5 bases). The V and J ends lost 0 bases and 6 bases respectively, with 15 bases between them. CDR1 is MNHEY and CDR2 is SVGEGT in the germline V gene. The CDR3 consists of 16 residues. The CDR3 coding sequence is TGTGCCAGCAGTTACTCTTTGGCGGTGGGGAGCAATGAGCAGTTCTTC. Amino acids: CASSYSLAVGSNEQFF.

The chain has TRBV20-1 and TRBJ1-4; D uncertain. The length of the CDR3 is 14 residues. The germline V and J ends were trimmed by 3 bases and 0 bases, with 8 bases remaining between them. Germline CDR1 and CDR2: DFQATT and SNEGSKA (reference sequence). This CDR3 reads CSASTDATNEKLFF. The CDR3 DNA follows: TGCAGTGCTAGTACTGATGCAACTAATGAAAAACTGTTTTTT.

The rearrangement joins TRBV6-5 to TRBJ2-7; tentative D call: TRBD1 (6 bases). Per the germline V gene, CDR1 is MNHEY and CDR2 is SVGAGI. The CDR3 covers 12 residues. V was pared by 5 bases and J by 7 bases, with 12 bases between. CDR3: CASSRERGEQYF. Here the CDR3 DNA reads TGTGCCAGCAGTCGCGAAAGGGGGGAGCAGTACTTC.

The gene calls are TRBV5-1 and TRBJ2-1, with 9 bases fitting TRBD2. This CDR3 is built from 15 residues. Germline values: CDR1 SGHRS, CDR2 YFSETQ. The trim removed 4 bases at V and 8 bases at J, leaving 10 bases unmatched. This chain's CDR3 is CASSPSGALVDEQFF. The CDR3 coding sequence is TGCGCCAGCAGCCCTAGCGGGGCCCTCGTGGATGAGCAGTTCTTC.

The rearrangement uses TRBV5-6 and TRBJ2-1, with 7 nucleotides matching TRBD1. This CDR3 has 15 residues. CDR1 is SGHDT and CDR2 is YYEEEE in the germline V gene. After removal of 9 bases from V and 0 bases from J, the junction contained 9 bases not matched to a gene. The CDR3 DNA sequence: TGTGCCACCCACGGACAGGTGAGCTCCTACAATGAGCAGTTCTTC. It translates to CATHGQVSSYNEQFF. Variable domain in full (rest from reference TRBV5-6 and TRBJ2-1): DAGVTQSPTHLIKTRGQQVTLRCSPKSGHDTVSWYQQALGQGPQFIFQYYEEEERQRGNFPDRFSGHQFPNYSSELNVNALLLGDSALYLCATHGQVSSYNEQFFGPGTRLTVL.

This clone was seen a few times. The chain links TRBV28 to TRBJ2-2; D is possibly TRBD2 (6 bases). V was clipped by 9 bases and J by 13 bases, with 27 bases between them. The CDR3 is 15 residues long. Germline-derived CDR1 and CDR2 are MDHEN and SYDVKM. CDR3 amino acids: CASTLNKGRGAVLFF. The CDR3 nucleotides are TGTGCCAGTACTTTGAATAAAGGACGCGGGGCGGTGCTGTTTTTT. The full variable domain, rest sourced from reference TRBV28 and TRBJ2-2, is DVKVTQSSRYLVKRTGEKVFLECVQDMDHENMFWYRQDPGLGLRLIYFSYDVKMKEKGDIPEGYSVSREKKERFSLILESASTNQTSMYLCASTLNKGRGAVLFFGEGSRLTVL.

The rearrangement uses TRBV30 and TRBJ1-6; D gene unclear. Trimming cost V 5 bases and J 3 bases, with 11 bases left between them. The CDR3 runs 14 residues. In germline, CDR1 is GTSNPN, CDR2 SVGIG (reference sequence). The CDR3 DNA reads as TGTGCCTGGGTCCCCCCCGGCTATAATTCACCCCTCCACTTT. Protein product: CAWVPPGYNSPLHF.

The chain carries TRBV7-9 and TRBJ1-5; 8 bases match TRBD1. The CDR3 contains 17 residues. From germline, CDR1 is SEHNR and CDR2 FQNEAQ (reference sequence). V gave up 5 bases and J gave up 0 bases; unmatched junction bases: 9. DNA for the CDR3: TGTGCCAGCAGCCCCGGACAGGGATGGGATAGCAATCAGCCCCAGCATTTT. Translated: CASSPGQGWDSNQPQHF.

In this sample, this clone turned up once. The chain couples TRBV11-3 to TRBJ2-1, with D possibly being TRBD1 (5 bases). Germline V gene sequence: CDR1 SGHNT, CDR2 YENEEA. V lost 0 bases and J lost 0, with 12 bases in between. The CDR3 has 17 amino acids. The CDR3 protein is CASSLDRGPVSYNEQFF. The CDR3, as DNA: TGTGCCAGCAGCTTAGATAGGGGCCCAGTCTCCTACAATGAGCAGTTCTTC.

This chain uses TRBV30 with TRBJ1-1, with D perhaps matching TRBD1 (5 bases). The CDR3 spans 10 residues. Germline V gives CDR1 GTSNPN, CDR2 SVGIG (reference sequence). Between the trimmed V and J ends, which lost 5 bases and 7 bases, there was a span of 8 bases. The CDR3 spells CAWGRGEAFF. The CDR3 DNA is TGTGCCTGGGGGAGGGGTGAAGCTTTCTTT.

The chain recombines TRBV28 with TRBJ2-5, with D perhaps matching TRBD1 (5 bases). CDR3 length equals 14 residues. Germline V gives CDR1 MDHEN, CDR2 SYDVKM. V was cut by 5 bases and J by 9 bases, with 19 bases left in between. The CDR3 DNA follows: TGTGCCAGCAGTATCCTCGACAGAGCTTTAGCCCAGTACTTC. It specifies CASSILDRALAQYF.

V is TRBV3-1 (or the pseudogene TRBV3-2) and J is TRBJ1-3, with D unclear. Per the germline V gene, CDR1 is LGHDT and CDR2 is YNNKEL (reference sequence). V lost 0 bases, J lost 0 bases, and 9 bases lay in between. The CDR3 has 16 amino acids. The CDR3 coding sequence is TGTGCCAGCAGCCAAGATCGCGCAGGCTCTGGAAACACCATATATTTT. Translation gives CASSQDRAGSGNTIYF.

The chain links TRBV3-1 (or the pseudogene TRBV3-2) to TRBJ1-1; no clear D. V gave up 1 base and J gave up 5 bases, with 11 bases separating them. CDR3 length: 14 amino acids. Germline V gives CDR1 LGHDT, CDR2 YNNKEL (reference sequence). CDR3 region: CASSQGGIGTEAFF. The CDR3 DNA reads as TGTGCCAGCAGCCAAGGGGGTATTGGGACTGAAGCTTTCTTT.

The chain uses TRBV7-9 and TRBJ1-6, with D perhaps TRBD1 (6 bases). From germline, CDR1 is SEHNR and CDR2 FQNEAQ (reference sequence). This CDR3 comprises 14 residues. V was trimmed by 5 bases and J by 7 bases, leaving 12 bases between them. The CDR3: CASSAQGRNSPLHF. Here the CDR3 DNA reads TGTGCCAGCAGCGCACAGGGCAGGAATTCACCCCTCCACTTT.

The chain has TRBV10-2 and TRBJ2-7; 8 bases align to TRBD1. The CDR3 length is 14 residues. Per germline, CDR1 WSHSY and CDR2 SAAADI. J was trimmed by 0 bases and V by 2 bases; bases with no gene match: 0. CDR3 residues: CASSETGGSYEQYF. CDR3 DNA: TGCGCCAGCAGTGAGACAGGGGGCTCCTACGAGCAGTACTTC.

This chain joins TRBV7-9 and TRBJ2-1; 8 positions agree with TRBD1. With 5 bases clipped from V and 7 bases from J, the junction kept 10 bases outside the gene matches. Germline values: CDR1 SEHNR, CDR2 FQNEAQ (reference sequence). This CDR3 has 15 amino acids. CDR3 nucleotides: TGTGCCAGCAGCCCGACACAGGGGGAATTGAATGAGCAGTTCTTC. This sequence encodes CASSPTQGELNEQFF.

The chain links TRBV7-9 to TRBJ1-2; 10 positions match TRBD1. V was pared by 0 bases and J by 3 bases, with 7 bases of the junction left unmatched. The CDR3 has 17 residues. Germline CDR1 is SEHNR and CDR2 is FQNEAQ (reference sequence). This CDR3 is CASSLAGTGTGDYGYTF. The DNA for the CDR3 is TGTGCCAGCAGCTTAGCCGGGACCGGGACAGGGGACTATGGCTACACCTTC.